A single sample gave rise to the 13 T cell receptor beta chains below, sequenced in a study of OX40 agonist ivuxolimab in advanced cancers. Assay used: immunoSEQ multiplex PCR; TCRdb lists only in-frame clones, some missing. The sample carries 35,000 to 45,000 clones, 86% recorded once. Specimen: CD4+ or CD8+ T cells sorted from blood, collected in a trial of the OX40 agonist ivuxolimab. These receptors were taken from an adult with an advanced solid tumor such as melanoma, head and neck, liver or kidney cancer.

CDR3 bases: TGCGCCAGCAGCCAAGATAGGAGGACTAGCGGGGTCAATACGCAGTATTTT. It encodes CASSQDRRTSGVNTQYF. This sequence joins TRBV4-3 and TRBJ2-3; 12 positions match TRBD2. The CDR3 loop spans 17 amino acids. Per germline, CDR1 LGHNA and CDR2 YSLEER. The J segment lost 7 bases and the V segment lost 0 bases, leaving 8 bases of the junction unmatched.

This chain uses TRBV27 with TRBJ1-2, with D tentatively TRBD1 (6 bases). Trimming took 5 bases from V and 8 from J, leaving 21 bases between them. Germline values: CDR1 MNHEY, CDR2 SMNVEV (reference sequence). The CDR3 is 15 amino acids. CDR3 protein: CASSATSTGTIGYTF. In DNA form, the CDR3 reads TGTGCCAGCAGTGCTACGTCGACCGGGACAATCGGCTACACCTTC.

The chain combines TRBV7-8 with TRBJ1-2, with TRBD1 identical over 8 bases. V was pared by 5 bases and J by 5 bases, with 13 bases of the junction left unmatched. This CDR3 region has 16 residues. Germline V gives CDR1 SGHVS, CDR2 FQNEAQ. The DNA of the CDR3 is TGTGCCAGCAGCACGGACAGGGTGTCCCTCCGATATGGCTACACCTTC. Protein product: CASSTDRVSLRYGYTF.

The chain combines TRBV9 with TRBJ2-7, with no clear D. Deletions cut 3 bases from V and 7 bases from J, with 8 bases between. Germline-derived CDR1 and CDR2 are SGDLS and YYNGEE. The CDR3 consists of 11 residues. DNA of the CDR3: TGTGCCAGCAGCGAGAACCGGGAGCAGTACTTC. Amino acids: CASSENREQYF. Full variable domain (remainder filled in from reference TRBV9 and TRBJ2-7): DSGVTQTPKHLITATGQRVTLRCSPRSGDLSVYWYQQSLDQGLQFLIQYYNGEERAKGNILERFSAQQFPDLHSELNLSSLELGDSALYFCASSENREQYFGPGTRLTVT.

The chain joins TRBV27 to TRBJ2-2; the D gene is possibly TRBD2 (6 bases). Germline CDR1 reads MNHEY; CDR2 reads SMNVEV (reference sequence). The V end was cut by 6 bases, the J end by 8 bases, with 10 bases between. The CDR3 loop spans 12 amino acids. CDR3 sequence reads: CASSGGIGELFF. In nucleotides, the CDR3 is TGTGCCAGCAGCGGCGGGATTGGGGAGCTGTTTTTT.

The chain is built from TRBV29-1 and TRBJ2-5; the D is unclear. CDR3 length: 15 residues. The germline V gene encodes CDR1 SQVTM and CDR2 ANQGSEA. V lost 2 bases, J lost 5 bases, and 18 bases lay in between. The CDR3 DNA reads as TGCAGCGTTGAATGGTTTACTTTTACTCACGAGACCCAGTACTTC. This translates into CSVEWFTFTHETQYF.

The chain is built from TRBV11-3 and TRBJ1-1; D is possibly TRBD1 (6 bases). The CDR3 loop spans 15 amino acids. V was trimmed by 1 base and J by 1 base, leaving 10 bases between them. Germline V gene lookup returns CDR1 SGHNT and CDR2 YENEEA. The CDR3 protein is CASSLGSGENTEAFF. The CDR3 nucleotides read TGTGCCAGCAGCTTAGGGTCAGGGGAGAACACTGAAGCTTTCTTT.

V and J are TRBV7-9 and TRBJ2-1; 15 bases fit TRBD2. The CDR3 sequence is 16 residues long. The V and J ends lost 5 bases and 10 bases, in that order; junction bases with no gene match: 9. Germline V gene lookup returns CDR1 SEHNR and CDR2 FQNEAQ (reference sequence). Written as DNA, the CDR3 is TGTGCCAGCAGCCCCCCGGGACTAGCGGGGGGTAACGAGCAGTTCTTC. Translated, it gives CASSPPGLAGGNEQFF.

V gene TRBV10-3 combines with J gene TRBJ2-3, with 11 bases fitting TRBD2. With 6 bases clipped from V and 4 bases from J, the junction kept 9 bases outside the gene matches. Germline V CDR1 and CDR2: ENHRY, SYGVKD. The CDR3 contains 16 residues. The CDR3 region is CAISLKLAGEADTQYF. The CDR3 DNA reads TGTGCCATCAGCCTCAAACTAGCGGGAGAAGCAGATACGCAGTATTTT.

J is TRBJ1-5 and V is TRBV19, with 9 bases fitting TRBD1. Germline loops: CDR1 LNHDA, CDR2 SQIVND (reference sequence). J was trimmed by 7 bases and V by 7 bases; bases with no gene match: 8. The length of the CDR3 is 14 residues. The CDR3 coding sequence is TGTGCCAGTACTCGGGGACAGGGTCGCCAGCCCCAGCATTTT. Amino acids: CASTRGQGRQPQHF. Based on the CDR3 plus reference TRBV19 and TRBJ1-5, the full variable domain is DGGITQSPKYLFRKEGQNVTLSCEQNLNHDAMYWYRQDPGQGLRLIYYSQIVNDFQKGDIAEGYSVSREKKESFPLTVTSAQKNPTAFYLCASTRGQGRQPQHFGDGTRLSIL.

The chain uses TRBV30 and TRBJ2-7; D not certain. The CDR3 is made up of 11 amino acids. Germline assignment: CDR1 GTSNPN and CDR2 SVGIG (reference sequence). With 3 bases removed from V and 2 bases from J, the gap between germline ends came to 5 bases. The CDR3 loop reads CAWSAPYEQYF. The CDR3 region has the DNA TGTGCCTGGAGCGCCCCCTACGAGCAGTACTTC.

This chain links TRBV7-9 with TRBJ2-7; D may be TRBD2 (6 bases). The CDR3 is made up of 14 amino acids. Trimming stripped 5 bases from V and 3 bases from J, with 14 bases between. CDR1 is SEHNR and CDR2 is FQNEAQ in the germline V gene (reference sequence). The CDR3 DNA follows: TGTGCCAGCAGCCCTCAGGGAGGAGGCTACGAGCAGTACTTC. This gives the protein CASSPQGGGYEQYF.

The V and J genes are TRBV11-1 and TRBJ2-3; TRBD2 matches at 8 bases. This CDR3 region has 15 residues. Germline V gene lookup returns CDR1 SGHAT and CDR2 FQDESV (reference sequence). J lost 2 bases, V lost 3 bases, and 4 bases had no gene match. CDR3 sequence reads: CASSLRRGDTDTQYF. CDR3 coding DNA: TGTGCCAGCAGCTTGCGGCGGGGGGACACAGATACGCAGTATTTT.